What follows describes a single T cell receptor beta chain. Its cognate antigen is unknown. Only Caucasian adults living in Nashville, Tennessee made up the donor group. The sample comes from a study of shared clonotypes between healthy human individuals. Study summary: CD8 memory received one plate per donor, CD8 naive two, CD4 memory three and CD4 naive three.

The CDR3 is 15 residues long. Trimming removed 5 bases at V and 8 bases at J, with 19 bases between. Germline CDR1 SGHTA, CDR2 FQGNSA. Clones were sequenced by immunoSEQ multiplex PCR, and TCRdb holds only the in-frame ones, with some missing. The sample yields about 1 million clones, approximately 76% seen once. General study findings and limits: Only blood underwent sampling, and tissue repertoires likely differ. Across a handful of donors, naive CD4 shared around 5.1%, naive CD8 approximately 3.5%, memory CD4 2% to 2.5%, memory CD8 around 0.36%.

The chain couples TRBV7-2 to TRBJ2-4, with D unclear. Sequencing was carried out using memory CD4+ T cells sorted from blood. The subset: CD45RA-negative fraction. This sequence originates from a man aged 18-30 years in good health. CDR3 loop: CASSRVGRQNDIQYF. The CDR3 bases are TGTGCCAGCAGCCGTGTTGGGCGGCAGAATGACATTCAGTACTTC.